Below, 24 T cell receptor beta chains from the same sample are listed, as sequenced in a study of blood T cells in healthy people across ages. Combining a sample-barcoded 5' primer with a J-beta primer mix, a second PCR ran for about 7 to 11 cycles. One entry per CDR3 protein results from TCRdb running MiXCR on the 5' RACE reads. The table has about 730,000 distinct CDR3 sequences, 43% seen once. Sequencing was done on a sample of blood. The receptors here all came from a woman aged 55-70 years in good health.

This chain links TRBV29-1 with TRBJ2-7; 7 positions match TRBD1. The CDR3 length is 14 residues. Germline lookup yields CDR1 SQVTM and CDR2 ANQGSEA. J was trimmed by 1 base and V by 5 bases; bases with no gene match: 8. In DNA, the CDR3 is TGCAGCGTTCCCTCCCCGGGACAGTCCTACGAGCAGTACTTC. As protein: CSVPSPGQSYEQYF.

The J gene is TRBJ2-5, the V gene TRBV5-1; TRBD2 matches at 14 bases. The germline gives CDR1 SGHRS, CDR2 YFSETQ. The CDR3 is 18 amino acids. The V gene end was trimmed by 4 bases and the J gene end by 5 bases; junction bases not matched to a gene: 13. CDR3 amino acids: CASSPGTSGGLNSETQYF. CDR3 DNA sequence: TGCGCCAGCAGCCCCGGGACTAGCGGGGGCCTTAATTCCGAGACCCAGTACTTC.

This chain's CDR3 is CASSLAGVRNGYTF. Here the CDR3 DNA reads TGTGCCAGCAGTTTAGCGGGGGTCCGGAATGGCTACACCTTC. The chain uses TRBV28 and TRBJ1-2; D might be TRBD1 (5 bases). The CDR3 sequence is 14 residues long. The V gene's germline CDR1 is MDHEN and CDR2 SYDVKM. Trimming took 2 bases from V and 6 from J, leaving 13 bases between them.

This clonotype was observed a few times. This chain connects TRBV20-1 to TRBJ1-2; TRBD1 matches 8 bases. This CDR3 comprises 14 residues. With V trimmed by 3 bases and J by 8 bases, 11 bases remained unmatched. Germline CDR1 is DFQATT and CDR2 is SNEGSKA (reference sequence). Here the CDR3 reads CSASPSWTGKGYTF. The CDR3 DNA sequence: TGCAGTGCTAGCCCCTCGTGGACAGGGAAAGGCTACACCTTC.

The chain joins TRBV7-9 to TRBJ2-5; D remains unclear. Germline values: CDR1 SEHNR, CDR2 FQNEAQ (reference sequence). V lost 8 bases and J 2 bases, leaving 6 bases between the germline ends. The CDR3 has 11 amino acids. CDR3 bases: TGTGCCAGCGGGCAGCAAGAGACCCAGTACTTC. Its protein is CASGQQETQYF.

The table lists this clonotype with a few counts. This chain links TRBV12-3 or TRBV12-4 with TRBJ1-3; 10 positions agree with TRBD1. The CDR3 has 15 residues. V shed 6 bases, J shed 0 bases, and the junction held 2 bases outside the gene matches. The CDR3 region has the DNA TGTGCCAGCAGCCGACAGGGGGCCTCTGGAAACACCATATATTTT. Its translation is CASSRQGASGNTIYF.

The chain carries TRBV27 and TRBJ2-6, with 9 bases that match TRBD1. J lost 3 bases, V lost 8 bases, and 14 bases had no gene match. Germline lookup yields CDR1 MNHEY and CDR2 SMNVEV (reference sequence). The CDR3 loop spans 18 amino acids. The CDR3, as DNA: TGTGCCAGCCAGTCCGGGGACAGGGTTAAATTTGGGGCCAACGTCCTGACTTTC. Translating gives CASQSGDRVKFGANVLTF.

The sample holds many counts of this clonotype. Possible read error: a much larger clone is one base away. The chain combines TRBV27 with TRBJ2-5; 9 bases are shared with TRBD2. The ends lost 7 bases at V and 11 bases at J; junction bases unmatched: 14. The CDR3 runs 14 residues. Germline V gene lookup returns CDR1 MNHEY and CDR2 SMNVEV (reference sequence). CDR3 nucleotides: TGTGCCAGCATGGTAGCGGGAGTTTCTAATGAGCAGTACTTC. Amino acid sequence: CASMVAGVSNEQYF.

As regards this clonotype: Relative to the germline gene, one junction end is altered; a read error may explain this. The gene calls are TRBV7-9 and TRBJ2-7, with no clear D. CDR1 SEHNR and CDR2 FQNEAQ come from the germline V gene (reference sequence). CDR3 length: 12 amino acids. The CDR3 sequence: CASSLGSCEQYF. The CDR3, as DNA: TGTGCCAGCAGCTTAGGTTCCTGCGAGCAGTACTTC.

The count of this clonotype is one. The rearrangement joins TRBV6-5 to TRBJ2-6, with D uncertain. Trimming removed 0 bases from V and 2 bases from J, with 8 bases in between. The CDR3 length is 16 residues. The germline gives CDR1 MNHEY, CDR2 SVGAGI. The CDR3 DNA reads as TGTGCCAGCAGTTACTCGAAAAATCCTGGGGCCAACGTCCTGACTTTC. This sequence encodes CASSYSKNPGANVLTF.

This clonotype was counted only a few times. The V gene is TRBV20-1, the J gene TRBJ2-3; no reliable D call. V dropped 6 bases and J dropped 3 bases, with 4 bases sitting between them. This CDR3 region has 10 residues. From germline, CDR1 is DFQATT and CDR2 SNEGSKA (reference sequence). CDR3 residues: CSAWTDTQYF. The CDR3 DNA sequence: TGCAGTGCGTGGACAGATACGCAGTATTTT.

This sequence joins TRBV29-1 and TRBJ2-2, with 7 bases matching TRBD2. Germline V CDR1 and CDR2: SQVTM, ANQGSEA. After removal of 6 bases from V and 7 bases from J, the junction contained 8 bases not matched to a gene. This CDR3 region has 13 residues. CDR3 residues: CSVHRLAGGELFF. For the CDR3, the DNA is TGCAGCGTACATCGACTAGCTGGCGGGGAGCTGTTTTTT.

This clonotype was seen many times. V and J are TRBV10-3 and TRBJ2-1; 7 nucleotides agree with TRBD2. The length of the CDR3 is 15 residues. Germline lookup yields CDR1 ENHRY and CDR2 SYGVKD. The junction had 12 bases not matched to a gene; V was cut back by 7 bases and J by 6 bases. The CDR3 is CAIKPGLDGGNEQFF. CDR3 in DNA: TGTGCCATCAAGCCTGGACTAGACGGGGGCAATGAGCAGTTCTTC.

This clonotype was picked up a small number of times. The rearrangement uses TRBV6-5 and TRBJ2-7; D might be TRBD1 (5 bases). This CDR3 is built from 14 residues. V lost 7 bases, J lost 4 bases, and 17 bases lay in between. Germline-derived CDR1 and CDR2 are MNHEY and SVGAGI. The CDR3 protein is CASTSADTPYEQYF. The CDR3 DNA sequence: TGTGCCAGCACGTCCGCGGACACCCCATACGAGCAGTACTTC.

V is TRBV5-5 and J is TRBJ1-1, with D possibly TRBD1 on 5 matching bases. The CDR3 spans 14 residues. Between the trimmed V and J ends, which lost 5 bases and 6 bases, there was a span of 17 bases. Germline V gene sequence: CDR1 SGHKS, CDR2 YYEKEE (reference sequence). The CDR3 protein is CASSRGSPLPEAFF. CDR3 nucleotide sequence: TGTGCCAGCAGTAGGGGCAGTCCCCTCCCTGAAGCTTTCTTT.

Ten or more counts support this clonotype. The chain recombines TRBV29-1 with TRBJ2-1, with TRBD2 as a possible D gene (5 bases). V was pared by 4 bases and J by 8 bases, with 6 bases between. CDR3 length: 10 amino acids. Germline loops: CDR1 SQVTM, CDR2 ANQGSEA. Here the CDR3 reads CSVGEYEQFF. DNA for the CDR3: TGCAGCGTTGGGGAGTATGAGCAGTTCTTC.

The count of this clonotype is one. The V and J genes are TRBV7-2 and TRBJ2-4; 9 nucleotides line up with TRBD1. The tail of the sequence fits TRBJ2-7 better, so the J call may be wrong. The CDR3 runs to 14 residues. Germline V gene lookup returns CDR1 SGHTA and CDR2 FQGNSA. CDR3 sequence: CASSASTGGYEQYF. CDR3 sequence (DNA): TGTGCCAGCAGCGCATCGACAGGGGGCTACGAGCAGTACTTC.

This clonotype was found a few times. The chain joins TRBV2 to TRBJ1-1, with unresolved D. V was cut by 4 bases and J by 7 bases, with 13 bases left in between. The CDR3 sequence is 13 residues long. Germline V gene data show CDR1 as SNHLY and CDR2 as FYNNEI. Here the CDR3 reads CASSVSQLNEAFF. CDR3 DNA sequence: TGTGCCAGCAGTGTTTCCCAGCTCAATGAAGCTTTCTTT. Supplemented by reference TRBV2 and TRBJ1-1, the full variable domain reads EPEVTQTPSHQVTQMGQEVILRCVPISNHLYFYWYRQILGQKVEFLVSFYNNEISEKSEIFDDQFSVERPDGSNFTLKIRSTKLEDSAMYFCASSVSQLNEAFFGQGTRLTVV.

The V call is TRBV28, the J call TRBJ2-5, with a tentative D call TRBD1 (6 bases). The V gene's germline CDR1 is MDHEN and CDR2 SYDVKM. The V end lost 4 bases, the J end lost 3 bases, and 12 bases lay between the germline ends. This CDR3 comprises 14 residues. In nucleotides, the CDR3 is TGTGCCAGCAGTTCTGGACAGATTAAAGAGACCCAGTACTTC. Encoded protein: CASSSGQIKETQYF.

CDR3 in amino acids: CSASRGGVLAKNIQYF. The CDR3, as DNA: TGCAGTGCTAGCCGGGGGGGGGTACTAGCCAAAAACATTCAGTACTTC. The rearrangement uses TRBV20-1 and TRBJ2-4; the match to TRBD2 covers 8 bases. Trimming took 3 bases from V and 0 from J; bases not matched to a gene: 7. The CDR3 runs to 16 residues. Germline values: CDR1 DFQATT, CDR2 SNEGSKA (reference sequence).

This clonotype was detected a few times. V is TRBV6-2 or TRBV6-3 and J is TRBJ2-1, with 11 bases that match TRBD2. Germline CDR1 MNHEY, CDR2 SVGEGT. This CDR3 is built from 16 residues. V was clipped by 2 bases and J by 5 bases; unmatched bases: 5. This CDR3 reads CASSYRGLAGNNEQFF. The CDR3 DNA follows: TGTGCCAGCAGTTACCGCGGACTAGCGGGCAACAATGAGCAGTTCTTC.

The chain is built from TRBV6-2 or TRBV6-3 and TRBJ2-1; a possible D gene is TRBD2 (6 bases). Deletions cut 2 bases from V and 3 bases from J, with 23 bases between. CDR1 and CDR2 (germline): MNHEY, SVGEGT. The CDR3 has 19 residues. The chain's CDR3 is CASSYPLRGGNGVYNEQFF. Written as DNA, the CDR3 is TGTGCCAGCAGTTACCCTTTGAGGGGCGGGAACGGGGTCTACAATGAGCAGTTCTTC.

J is TRBJ2-7 and V is TRBV4-2; 7 bases line up with TRBD1. J lost 3 bases, V lost 0 bases, and 5 bases had no gene match. This CDR3 is built from 15 residues. Germline V lookup: CDR1 LGHNA, CDR2 YNFKEQ. The CDR3 protein is CASSQEQGTFYEQYF. Written as DNA, the CDR3 is TGTGCCAGCAGCCAAGAACAGGGGACCTTCTACGAGCAGTACTTC.

The V gene is TRBV4-2, the J gene TRBJ2-1; TRBD2 might be the D (7 bases). Trimming cost V 3 bases and J 13 bases, with 22 bases left between them. The CDR3 has 15 residues. Germline assignment: CDR1 LGHNA and CDR2 YNFKEQ. For the CDR3, the DNA is TGTGCCAGCAGCCAGGATACGCTAGGGGGGGAGACCCAGTTCTTC. Translation gives CASSQDTLGGETQFF.